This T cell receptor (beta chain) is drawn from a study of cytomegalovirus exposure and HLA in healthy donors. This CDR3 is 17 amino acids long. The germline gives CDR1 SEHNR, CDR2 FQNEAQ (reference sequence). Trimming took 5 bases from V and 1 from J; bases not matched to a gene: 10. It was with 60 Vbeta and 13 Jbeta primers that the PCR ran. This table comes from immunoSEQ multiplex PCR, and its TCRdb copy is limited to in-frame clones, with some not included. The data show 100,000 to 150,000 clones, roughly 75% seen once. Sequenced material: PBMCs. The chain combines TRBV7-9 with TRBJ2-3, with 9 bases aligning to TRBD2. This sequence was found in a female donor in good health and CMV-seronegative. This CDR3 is CASSPRGLALGTDTQYF. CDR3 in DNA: TGTGCCAGCAGCCCTCGAGGACTAGCGTTAGGCACAGATACGCAGTATTTT.